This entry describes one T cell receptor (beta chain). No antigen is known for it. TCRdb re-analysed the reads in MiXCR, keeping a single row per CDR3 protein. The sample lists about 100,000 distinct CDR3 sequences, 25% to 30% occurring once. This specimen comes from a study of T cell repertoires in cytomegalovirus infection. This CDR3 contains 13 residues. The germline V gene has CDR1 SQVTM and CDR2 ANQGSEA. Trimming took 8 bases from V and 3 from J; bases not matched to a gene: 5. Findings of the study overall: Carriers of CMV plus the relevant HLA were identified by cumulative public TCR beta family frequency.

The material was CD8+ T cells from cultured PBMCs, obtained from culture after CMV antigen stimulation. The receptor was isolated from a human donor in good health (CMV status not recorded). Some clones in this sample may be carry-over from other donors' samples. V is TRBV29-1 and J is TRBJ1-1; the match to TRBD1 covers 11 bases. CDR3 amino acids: CSIGTGGYTEAFF. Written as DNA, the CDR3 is TGCAGCATAGGGACAGGGGGGTACACTGAAGCTTTCTTT.